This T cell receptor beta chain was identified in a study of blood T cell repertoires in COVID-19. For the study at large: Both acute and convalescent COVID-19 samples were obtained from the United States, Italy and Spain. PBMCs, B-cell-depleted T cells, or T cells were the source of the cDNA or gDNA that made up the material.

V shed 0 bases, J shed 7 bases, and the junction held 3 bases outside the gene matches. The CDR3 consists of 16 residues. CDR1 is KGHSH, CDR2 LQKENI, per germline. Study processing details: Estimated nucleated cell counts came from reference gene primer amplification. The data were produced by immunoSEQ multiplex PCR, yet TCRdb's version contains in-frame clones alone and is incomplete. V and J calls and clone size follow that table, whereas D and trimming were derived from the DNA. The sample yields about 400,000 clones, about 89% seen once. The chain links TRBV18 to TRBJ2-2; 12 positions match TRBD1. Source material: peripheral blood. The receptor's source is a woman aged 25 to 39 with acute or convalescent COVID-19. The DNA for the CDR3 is TGTGCCAGCTCACCACCCGGGACAGGGGGCTACGGGGAGCTGTTTTTT. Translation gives CASSPPGTGGYGELFF.